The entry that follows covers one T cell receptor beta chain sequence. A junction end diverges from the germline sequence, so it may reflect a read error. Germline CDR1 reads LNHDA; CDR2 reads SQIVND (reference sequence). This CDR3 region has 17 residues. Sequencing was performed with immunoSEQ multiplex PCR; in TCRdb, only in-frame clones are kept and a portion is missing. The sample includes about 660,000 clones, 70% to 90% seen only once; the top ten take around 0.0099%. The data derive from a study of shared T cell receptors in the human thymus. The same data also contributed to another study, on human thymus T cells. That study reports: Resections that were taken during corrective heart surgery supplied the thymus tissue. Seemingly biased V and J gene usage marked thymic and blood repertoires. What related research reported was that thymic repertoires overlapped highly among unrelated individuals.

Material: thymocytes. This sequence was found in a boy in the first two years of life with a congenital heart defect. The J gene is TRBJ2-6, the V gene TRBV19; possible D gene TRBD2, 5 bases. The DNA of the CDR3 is TGTGCCAGTATTATAGGTCGGGGTTCCTCTGGGGCCAACGTCCTGACTTTC. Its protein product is CASIIGRGSSGANVLTF.